The 23 T cell receptor beta chains below were found in one sample sequenced in a study of T cells in Graves' hyperthyroidism and ophthalmopathy. Authors of the study amplified TCR beta CDR3 regions from RNA transcripts. HTBI primers were used for first-round RT-PCR of the TCR CDR3. TCRdb analysed the multiplex PCR reads with MiXCR anew, one entry per CDR3 protein. This table holds more than 500,000 distinct CDR3 sequences, about 16% found once. Sequenced: blood. The receptors were sampled from a woman aged 25 to 39 with Graves' ophthalmopathy.

The gene calls are TRBV6-1 and TRBJ1-5; D might be TRBD1 (5 bases). This CDR3 is built from 16 residues. The V gene's germline CDR1 is MNHNS and CDR2 SASEGT. The V and J ends lost 2 bases and 2 bases respectively, with 13 bases between them. In nucleotides, the CDR3 is TGTGCCAGCAGTGAATGGGCGGGGGGGGGCAATCAGCCCCAGCATTTT. Its protein is CASSEWAGGGNQPQHF.

The genes are TRBV12-5 and TRBJ2-1; D may be TRBD1 (6 bases). The CDR3 contains 13 residues. The V and J ends lost 6 bases and 4 bases respectively, with 10 bases between them. Germline-derived CDR1 and CDR2 are LGHNT and FRNRAP. CDR3 sequence: CASGTGDYNEQFF. CDR3 DNA: TGTGCTAGTGGGACAGGAGATTACAATGAGCAGTTCTTC.

This rearrangement joins TRBV24-1 to TRBJ2-1; 9 bases agree with TRBD2. Germline V gene lookup returns CDR1 KGHDR and CDR2 SFDVKD. The CDR3 is made up of 19 amino acids. J lost 5 bases, V lost 4 bases, and 17 bases had no gene match. CDR3 sequence reads: CATSEPDVAGDGSHNEQFF. The CDR3 DNA reads as TGTGCCACCAGTGAGCCCGACGTAGCGGGAGATGGTTCCCACAATGAGCAGTTCTTC.

This rearrangement joins TRBV24-1 to TRBJ2-2; D unresolved. The V and J ends lost 9 bases and 6 bases respectively, with 16 bases between them. Germline loops: CDR1 KGHDR, CDR2 SFDVKD. The CDR3 is 14 residues long. CDR3 region: CATRGQGVPGELFF. The CDR3 DNA sequence: TGTGCCACCCGCGGCCAAGGAGTGCCCGGGGAGCTGTTTTTT.

In this sample, this clonotype turned up many times. V usage is TRBV20-1 and J usage is TRBJ2-7; the D gene is possibly TRBD1 (5 bases). The CDR3 is 15 amino acids. The V gene's germline CDR1 is DFQATT and CDR2 SNEGSKA (reference sequence). Deletions cut 4 bases from V and 3 bases from J, with 19 bases between. The CDR3 nucleotides read TGCAGTGCTATTTCCCGCAGGGATAATCTCTACGAGCAGTACTTC. Its protein product is CSAISRRDNLYEQYF.

This clonotype was seen at least ten times. The genes are TRBV7-2 and TRBJ2-5; 8 nucleotides line up with TRBD2. The CDR3 covers 18 residues. Germline loops: CDR1 SGHTA, CDR2 FQGNSA. The V segment lost 4 bases and the J segment 4 bases; nucleotides outside the gene matches: 17. The CDR3 reads CASSYGGPGGPLGETQYF. The DNA for the CDR3 is TGTGCCAGCAGCTACGGGGGGCCGGGAGGGCCATTGGGAGAGACCCAGTACTTC.

The count of this clonotype is one. The chain has TRBV12-3 or TRBV12-4 and TRBJ2-1; 11 positions match TRBD2. The CDR3 is 20 residues long. V gave up 8 bases and J gave up 1 base; unmatched junction bases: 19. The CDR3 loop reads CASRASGIAGGPVSYNEQFF. CDR3 coding DNA: TGTGCCAGCCGAGCTAGCGGGATAGCGGGAGGGCCTGTATCCTACAATGAGCAGTTCTTC.

This clonotype was counted many times. The gene calls are TRBV2 and TRBJ1-5; perhaps TRBD1 as D (6 bases). Germline values: CDR1 SNHLY, CDR2 FYNNEI. The CDR3 has 15 amino acids. The germline V and J ends were trimmed by 7 bases and 4 bases, with 17 bases remaining between them. The CDR3 bases are TGTGCCAGCATAGCGGGACAATTGGCAAATCAGCCCCAGCATTTT. It translates to CASIAGQLANQPQHF.

In this sample, this clonotype turned up a few times. The J gene is TRBJ1-1, the V gene TRBV15; tentatively, D is TRBD1 (6 bases). The V gene's germline CDR1 is LNHNV and CDR2 YYDKDF (reference sequence). Trimming took 1 base from V and 3 from J, leaving 12 bases between them. The CDR3 has 15 amino acids. CDR3: CATSRGTAPDTEAFF. In DNA, the CDR3 is TGTGCCACCAGCAGAGGGACAGCCCCGGACACTGAAGCTTTCTTT.

This clonotype has a count of ten or more. The chain employs TRBV7-8 and TRBJ1-1, with TRBD1 as a possible D gene (5 bases). Trimming pared 4 bases from V and 7 bases from J, leaving 10 bases between. This CDR3 has 12 amino acids. Germline lookup yields CDR1 SGHVS and CDR2 FQNEAQ. In nucleotides, the CDR3 is TGTGCCAGCAGCTCGGGACTCATTGAAGCTTTCTTT. It encodes CASSSGLIEAFF. The full variable domain, completed using reference TRBV7-8 and TRBJ1-1, is GAGVSQSPRYKVAKRGQDVALRCDPISGHVSLFWYQQALGQGPEFLTYFQNEAQLDKSGLPSDRFFAERPEGSVSTLKIQRTQQEDSAVYLCASSSGLIEAFFGQGTRLTVV.

This clonotype was seen ten or more times. V is TRBV29-1 and J is TRBJ2-5; possibly TRBD1 or TRBD2 for D (6 bases each). The germline CDR1 and CDR2 sequences are SQVTM and ANQGSEA. V was clipped by 7 bases and J by 4 bases, with 16 bases between them. This CDR3 spans 13 amino acids. The CDR3 spells CSARNGGTETQYF. The CDR3 region has the DNA TGCAGCGCTAGGAACGGGGGCACAGAGACCCAGTACTTC. Using reference TRBV29-1 and TRBJ2-5 for the parts outside the CDR3, the full variable domain is SAVISQKPSRDICQRGTSLTIQCQVDSQVTMMFWYRQQPGQSLTLIATANQGSEATYESGFVIDKFPISRPNLTFSTLTVSNMSPEDSSIYLCSARNGGTETQYFGPGTRLLVL.

This clonotype appeared many times. The chain joins TRBV6-6 to TRBJ2-5; D is unclear. V was shortened by 2 bases and J by 2 bases, with 9 bases between the two germline ends. The germline gives CDR1 MNHNY, CDR2 SVGAGI (reference sequence). The CDR3 length is 14 residues. CDR3 nucleotides: TGTGCCAGCAGTTACGCCGATCTACAAGAGACCCAGTACTTC. It yields the protein CASSYADLQETQYF.

CDR3 coding DNA: TGTGCCAGCAAAAGGAGTGTAGCGGGAGCCTACAATGAGCAGTTCTTC. Encoded protein: CASKRSVAGAYNEQFF. V gene TRBV19 combines with J gene TRBJ2-1; TRBD2 aligns across 9 bases. Germline values: CDR1 LNHDA, CDR2 SQIVND (reference sequence). The V segment lost 9 bases and the J segment 2 bases; nucleotides outside the gene matches: 11. This CDR3 is built from 16 residues.

In its sample, this clonotype was seen many times. In nucleotides, the CDR3 is TGTGCCAGCAGTTTGATACACAGGGGGTCCGGAAACACCATATATTTT. Its translation is CASSLIHRGSGNTIYF. This rearrangement joins TRBV13 to TRBJ1-3, with 8 bases fitting TRBD1. Losses at the gene ends were 6 bases for V and 4 bases for J; bases not matched to a gene: 11. The germline V gene encodes CDR1 PRHDT and CDR2 FYEKMQ (reference sequence). The CDR3 consists of 16 residues. Using reference TRBV13 and TRBJ1-3 for the parts outside the CDR3, the full variable domain is AAGVIQSPRHLIKEKRETATLKCYPIPRHDTVYWYQQGPGQDPQFLISFYEKMQSDKGSIPDRFSAQQFSDYHSELNMSSLELGDSALYFCASSLIHRGSGNTIYFGEGSWLTVV.

This clonotype was counted between two and nine times. This chain connects TRBV7-3 to TRBJ2-2; D gene uncertain. From germline, CDR1 is SGHTA and CDR2 FQGTGA. The CDR3 covers 13 residues. V shed 3 bases and J shed 6 bases, with 8 bases lying between them. The chain's CDR3 is CASSLIVSGELFF. CDR3 DNA sequence: TGTGCCAGCAGCTTGATTGTATCCGGGGAGCTGTTTTTT.

This clonotype was counted only a few times. This chain uses TRBV18 with TRBJ1-1; D unresolved. The CDR3 runs 15 residues. The V end lost 2 bases, the J end lost 0 bases, and 10 bases lay between the germline ends. Germline V lookup: CDR1 KGHSH, CDR2 LQKENI. This CDR3 reads CASSPARGMNTEAFF. Here the CDR3 DNA reads TGTGCCAGCTCACCAGCGCGGGGTATGAACACTGAAGCTTTCTTT.

This clonotype was seen many times. The gene calls are TRBV29-1 and TRBJ1-2; no reliable D call. Trimming cost V 2 bases and J 8 bases, with 6 bases left between them. The CDR3 extends over 10 amino acids. The germline CDR1 and CDR2 sequences are SQVTM and ANQGSEA. CDR3 DNA: TGCAGCGTTGAAACGGGCGGCTACACCTTC. It encodes CSVETGGYTF.

In this sample, this clonotype turned up many times. The V and J genes are TRBV7-2 and TRBJ2-3, with 13 positions matching TRBD2. J was trimmed by 4 bases and V by 4 bases; bases with no gene match: 8. The CDR3 spans 17 residues. In germline, CDR1 is SGHTA, CDR2 FQGNSA. The CDR3 reads CASSSARTSGSSDTQYF. The CDR3 nucleotides read TGTGCCAGCAGCTCAGCAAGGACTAGCGGGAGTTCAGATACGCAGTATTTT.

This chain joins TRBV24-1 and TRBJ2-4; a weak D match, TRBD2 (6 bases). Trimming removed 4 bases from V and 3 bases from J, with 15 bases in between. Germline V gene sequence: CDR1 KGHDR, CDR2 SFDVKD. The CDR3 is 16 amino acids. The CDR3 region is CATSDSRLADKNIQYF. CDR3 DNA: TGTGCCACCAGTGACTCCCGCTTAGCGGACAAAAACATTCAGTACTTC.

This chain connects TRBV29-1 to TRBJ2-7, with TRBD2 identical over 12 bases. Germline assignment: CDR1 SQVTM and CDR2 ANQGSEA. This CDR3 has 15 amino acids. J was trimmed by 9 bases and V by 0 bases; bases with no gene match: 9. The chain's CDR3 is CSVEDLVLAGGGQYF. CDR3 DNA: TGCAGCGTTGAAGATCTTGTCCTAGCGGGAGGGGGGCAGTACTTC.

V gene TRBV30 combines with J gene TRBJ2-1; 14 nucleotides align to TRBD2. From germline, CDR1 is GTSNPN and CDR2 SVGIG (reference sequence). The CDR3 extends over 20 amino acids. With 4 bases clipped from V and 5 bases from J, the junction kept 19 bases outside the gene matches. CDR3 loop: CAWNKARTSGRPLKHNEQFF. The DNA of the CDR3 is TGTGCCTGGAATAAGGCTCGGACTAGCGGGAGGCCCCTCAAGCACAATGAGCAGTTCTTC.

This clonotype came up a few times. This chain's CDR3 is CSAMGQGGGLQETQYF. In nucleotides, the CDR3 is TGCAGTGCCATGGGACAGGGGGGAGGGTTGCAAGAGACCCAGTACTTC. This rearrangement joins TRBV20-1 to TRBJ2-5; 11 bases agree with TRBD1. Germline V lookup: CDR1 DFQATT, CDR2 SNEGSKA (reference sequence). With 6 bases clipped from V and 2 bases from J, the junction kept 11 bases outside the gene matches. CDR3 length equals 16 residues.

Note on this clonotype: This may arise from a read error, as a much more abundant clone is one base away. V is TRBV2 and J is TRBJ2-5; 8 bases are shared with TRBD2. The germline gives CDR1 SNHLY, CDR2 FYNNEI. The junction had 7 bases not matched to a gene; V was cut back by 11 bases and J by 5 bases. The CDR3 spans 12 residues. The CDR3 is CAPGRGMETQYF. Here the CDR3 DNA reads TGTGCCCCCGGGAGGGGTATGGAGACCCAGTACTTC. The full variable domain, its missing parts supplied by reference TRBV2 and TRBJ2-5, is EPEVTQTPSHQVTQMGQEVILRCVPISNHLYFYWYRQILGQKVEFLVSFYNNEISEKSEIFDDQFSVERPDGSNFTLKIRSTKLEDSAMYFCAPGRGMETQYFGPGTRLLVL.